In this sample, the clone carrying this T cell receptor beta chain turned up a few times. Its antigen is unidentified. Additional DNA sequences in this sample encode the identical CDR3. This specimen belongs to a study of beta chain features in type 1 diabetes. The single heparinised draw taken from each donor contained roughly 100 mL of blood on average. Notes on the study in general: There was a moderate but significant shortening of TCRB CDR3s in all four CD4+ subsets of Type 1 diabetes patients. Naive, central memory and regulatory TCRB repertoires appeared more similar among patients than healthy donors. cDNA-based sequencing might over-represent cells highly expressing TCR. For type 1 diabetes patients, VDJ junctions showed fewer insertions and more deletions.

Expressed TCRB transcripts were sequenced because the isolated RNA had all been reverse transcribed beforehand. Profiled with immunoSEQ multiplex PCR; TCRdb holds only in-frame clones, not every one. This table has about 360,000 clones, roughly an eighth appearing once. The sequencing sample was made of naive CD4+ T cells from blood. The sequence came from a young woman with type 1 diabetes.

As DNA, the CDR3 is TGTGCCAGCAGCGTAGCAGGTAGCACAGATACGCAGTATTTT. Translated, it gives CASSVAGSTDTQYF. The rearrangement links TRBV9 to TRBJ2-3; D unclear. V shed 0 bases and J shed 0 bases, with 5 bases lying between them. The length of the CDR3 is 14 residues. Germline-derived CDR1 and CDR2 are SGDLS and YYNGEE.